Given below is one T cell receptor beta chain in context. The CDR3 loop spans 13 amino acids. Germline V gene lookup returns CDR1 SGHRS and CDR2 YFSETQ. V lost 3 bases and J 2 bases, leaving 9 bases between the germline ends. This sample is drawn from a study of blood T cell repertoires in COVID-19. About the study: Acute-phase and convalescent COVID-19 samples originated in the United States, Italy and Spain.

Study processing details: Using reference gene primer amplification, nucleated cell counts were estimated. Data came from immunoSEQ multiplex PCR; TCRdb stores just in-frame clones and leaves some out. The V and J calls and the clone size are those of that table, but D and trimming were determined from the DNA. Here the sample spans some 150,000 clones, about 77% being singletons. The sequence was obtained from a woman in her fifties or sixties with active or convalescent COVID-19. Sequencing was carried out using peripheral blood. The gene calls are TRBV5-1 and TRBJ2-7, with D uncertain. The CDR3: CASSYQDTYEQYF. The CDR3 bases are TGCGCCAGCAGCTATCAGGATACCTACGAGCAGTACTTC.